This TCR beta chain was obtained from a study of CD8+ T cells in alopecia areata. Study outcomes and limitations: Lesional scalp displayed greater clonality than normal scalp, most notably in alopecia totalis/universalis. Amid tofacitinib therapy, many expanded lesional clones stayed present in scalp and blood. Scalp clonality dropped significantly under tofacitinib, as did expanded CD8+ top-100 clones.

On this clone: Antigen specificity is unknown.

RNA extraction was followed by reverse transcription into cDNA, which acted as the sequencing template. Assay: immunoSEQ multiplex PCR; the TCRdb copy retains only in-frame clones and omits some. This sample has 210,000 or so clones, with around 66% found just once. Trimming left V 0 bases short and J 5 bases short, with 8 bases between. The germline V gene encodes CDR1 SGHRS and CDR2 YFSETQ. The CDR3 has 13 amino acids. Treatment given: oral pan-JAK inhibitor, 5-10 mg twice daily. This receptor was obtained from a human donor with alopecia areata. Specimen: CD4+ T cells sorted from blood, collected at week 44, from a patient treated with tofacitinib. The chain has TRBV5-1 and TRBJ2-5; D is unresolved. CDR3 nucleotide sequence: TGCGCCAGCAGCTTGGGATTTGAGGAGACCCAGTACTTC. Translating it yields CASSLGFEETQYF.